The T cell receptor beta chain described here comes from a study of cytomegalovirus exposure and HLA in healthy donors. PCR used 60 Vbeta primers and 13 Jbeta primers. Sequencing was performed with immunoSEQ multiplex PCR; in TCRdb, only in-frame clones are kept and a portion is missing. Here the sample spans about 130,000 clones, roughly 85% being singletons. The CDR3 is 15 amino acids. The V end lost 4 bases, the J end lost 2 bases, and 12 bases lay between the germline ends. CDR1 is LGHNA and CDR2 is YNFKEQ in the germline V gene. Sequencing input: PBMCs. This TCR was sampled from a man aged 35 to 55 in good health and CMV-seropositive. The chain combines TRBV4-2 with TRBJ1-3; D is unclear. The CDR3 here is CASSLGVGAGNTIYF. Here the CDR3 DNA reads TGTGCCAGCAGCCTCGGGGTCGGGGCTGGAAACACCATATATTTT.